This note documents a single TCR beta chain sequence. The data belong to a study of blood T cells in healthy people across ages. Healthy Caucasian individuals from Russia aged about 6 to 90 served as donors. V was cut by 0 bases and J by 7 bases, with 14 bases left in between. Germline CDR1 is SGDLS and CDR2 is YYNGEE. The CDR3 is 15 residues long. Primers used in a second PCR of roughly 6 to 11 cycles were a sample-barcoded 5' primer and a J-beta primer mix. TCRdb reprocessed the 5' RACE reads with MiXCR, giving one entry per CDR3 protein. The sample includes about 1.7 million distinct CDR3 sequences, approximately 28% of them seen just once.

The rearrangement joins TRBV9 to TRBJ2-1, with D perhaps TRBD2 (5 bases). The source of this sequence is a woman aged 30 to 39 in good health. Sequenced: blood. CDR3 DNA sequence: TGTGCCAGCAGCGTAGGGGTAGCGCGAGGGAATGAGCAGTTCTTC. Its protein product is CASSVGVARGNEQFF.